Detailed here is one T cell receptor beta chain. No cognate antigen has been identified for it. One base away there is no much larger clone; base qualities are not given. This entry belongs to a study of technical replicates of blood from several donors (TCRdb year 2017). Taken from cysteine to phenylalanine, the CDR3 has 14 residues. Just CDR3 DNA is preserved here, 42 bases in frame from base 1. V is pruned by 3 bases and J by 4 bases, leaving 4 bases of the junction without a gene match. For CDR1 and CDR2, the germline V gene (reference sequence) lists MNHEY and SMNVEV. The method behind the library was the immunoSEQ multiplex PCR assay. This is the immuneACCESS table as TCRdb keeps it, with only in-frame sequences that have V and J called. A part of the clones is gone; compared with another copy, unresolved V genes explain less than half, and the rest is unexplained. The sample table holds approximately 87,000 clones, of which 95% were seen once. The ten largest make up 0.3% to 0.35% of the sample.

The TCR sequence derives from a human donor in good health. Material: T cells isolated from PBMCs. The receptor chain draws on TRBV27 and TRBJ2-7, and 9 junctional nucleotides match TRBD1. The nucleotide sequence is TGTGCCAGCAGTTTGGGACAGGGCATATACGAGCAGTACTTC. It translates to CASSLGQGIYEQYF.